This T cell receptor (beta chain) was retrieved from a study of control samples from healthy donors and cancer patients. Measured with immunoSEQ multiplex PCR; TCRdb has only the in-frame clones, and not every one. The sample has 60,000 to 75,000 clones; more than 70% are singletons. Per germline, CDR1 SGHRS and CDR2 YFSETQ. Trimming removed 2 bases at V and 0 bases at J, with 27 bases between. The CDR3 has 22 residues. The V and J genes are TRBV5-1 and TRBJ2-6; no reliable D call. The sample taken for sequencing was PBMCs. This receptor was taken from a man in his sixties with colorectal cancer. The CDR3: CASSFFRASPSLSLSGANVLTF. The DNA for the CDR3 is TGCGCCAGCAGCTTCTTTAGGGCCTCGCCCTCACTCTCTCTCTCTGGGGCCAACGTCCTGACTTTC.